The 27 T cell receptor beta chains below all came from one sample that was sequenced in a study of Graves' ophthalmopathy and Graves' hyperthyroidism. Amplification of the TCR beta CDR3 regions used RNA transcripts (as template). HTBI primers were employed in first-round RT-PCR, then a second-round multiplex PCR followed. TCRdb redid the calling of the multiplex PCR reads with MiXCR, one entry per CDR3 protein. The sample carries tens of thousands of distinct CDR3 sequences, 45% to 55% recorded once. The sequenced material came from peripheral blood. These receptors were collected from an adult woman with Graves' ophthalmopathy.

CDR3 in amino acids: CASSPDRRDNEQFF. The DNA of the CDR3 is TGTGCCAGCAGTCCCGACAGGAGAGACAATGAGCAGTTCTTC. The J gene is TRBJ2-1, the V gene TRBV6-2 or TRBV6-3, with D possibly matching TRBD1 (6 bases). CDR1 and CDR2 from the germline V gene are MNHEY and SVGEGT. V lost 5 bases, J lost 5 bases, and 13 bases lay in between. This CDR3 is 14 amino acids long.

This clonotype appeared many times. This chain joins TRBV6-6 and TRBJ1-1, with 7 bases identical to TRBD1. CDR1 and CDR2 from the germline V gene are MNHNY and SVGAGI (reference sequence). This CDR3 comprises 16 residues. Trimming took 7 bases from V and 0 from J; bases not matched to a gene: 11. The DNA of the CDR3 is TGTGCCAGCATTAGGAACAGGGGTGGATTGAACACTGAAGCTTTCTTT. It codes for CASIRNRGGLNTEAFF.

This CDR3 reads CATSRTGGADEQYF. In nucleotides, the CDR3 is TGTGCCACCAGCAGAACAGGGGGCGCCGACGAGCAGTACTTC. The chain combines TRBV15 with TRBJ2-7; TRBD1 matches at 9 bases. The CDR3 is made up of 14 amino acids. Trimming cost V 2 bases and J 5 bases; bases outside gene matches: 4. Germline CDR1 and CDR2: LNHNV and YYDKDF (reference sequence).

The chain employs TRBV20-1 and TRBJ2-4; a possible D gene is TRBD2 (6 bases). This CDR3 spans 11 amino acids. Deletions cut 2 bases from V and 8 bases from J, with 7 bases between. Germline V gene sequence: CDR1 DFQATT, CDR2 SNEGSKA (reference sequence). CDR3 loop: CSARWGDIQYF. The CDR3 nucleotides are TGCAGTGCTAGATGGGGGGACATTCAGTACTTC.

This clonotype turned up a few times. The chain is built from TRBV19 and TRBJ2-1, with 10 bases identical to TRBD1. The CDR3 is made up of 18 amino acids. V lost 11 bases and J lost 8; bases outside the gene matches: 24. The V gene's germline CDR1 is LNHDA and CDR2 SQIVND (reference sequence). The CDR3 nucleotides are TGTGCCTGGAGCTTATGGACAGGGGGTGTCAGTGGTGGCGATGAGCAGTTCTTC. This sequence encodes CAWSLWTGGVSGGDEQFF.

CDR3: CASSPRPSGSLYEQYF. CDR3 in DNA: TGTGCCAGCTCACCACGGCCTAGCGGGAGTTTGTACGAGCAGTACTTC. This chain uses TRBV18 with TRBJ2-7; 10 nucleotides align to TRBD2. CDR1 and CDR2 (germline): KGHSH, LQKENI. The length of the CDR3 is 16 residues. J gave up 4 bases and V 1 base, and 7 bases lay outside the gene matches.

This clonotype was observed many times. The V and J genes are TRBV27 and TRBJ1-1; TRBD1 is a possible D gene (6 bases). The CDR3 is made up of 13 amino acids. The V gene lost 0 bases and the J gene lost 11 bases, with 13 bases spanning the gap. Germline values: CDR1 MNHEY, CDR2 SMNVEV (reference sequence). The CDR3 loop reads CASSLSIQGKAFF. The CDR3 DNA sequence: TGTGCCAGCAGTTTATCTATACAGGGAAAGGCTTTCTTT.

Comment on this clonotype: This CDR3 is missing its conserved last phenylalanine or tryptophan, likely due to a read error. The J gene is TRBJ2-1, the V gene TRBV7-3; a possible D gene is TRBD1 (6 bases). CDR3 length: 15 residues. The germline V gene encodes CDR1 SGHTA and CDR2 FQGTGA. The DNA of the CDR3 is TGTCCCAGCAGCGTAGGTGGGACACCCTACAATGAGCAGTTCCTC. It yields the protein CPSSVGGTPYNEQFL.

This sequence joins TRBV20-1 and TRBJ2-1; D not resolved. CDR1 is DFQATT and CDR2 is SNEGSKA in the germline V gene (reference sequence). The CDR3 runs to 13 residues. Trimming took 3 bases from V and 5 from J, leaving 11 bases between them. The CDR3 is CSASNVADNEQFF. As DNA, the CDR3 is TGCAGTGCTAGTAACGTTGCGGACAATGAGCAGTTCTTC.

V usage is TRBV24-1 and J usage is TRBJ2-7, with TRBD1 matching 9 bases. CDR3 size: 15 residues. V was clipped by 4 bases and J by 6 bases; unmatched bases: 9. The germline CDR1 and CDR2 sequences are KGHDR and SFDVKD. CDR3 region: CATSEAGTGTSEQYF. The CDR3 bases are TGTGCCACCAGTGAGGCCGGGACAGGGACGAGCGAGCAGTACTTC.

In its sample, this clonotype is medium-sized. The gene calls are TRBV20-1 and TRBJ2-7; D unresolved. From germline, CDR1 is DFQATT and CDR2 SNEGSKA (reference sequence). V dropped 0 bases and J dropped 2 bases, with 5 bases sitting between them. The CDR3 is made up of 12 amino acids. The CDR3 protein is CSARDGPYEQYF. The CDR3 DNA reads TGCAGTGCTAGAGACGGACCCTACGAGCAGTACTTC.

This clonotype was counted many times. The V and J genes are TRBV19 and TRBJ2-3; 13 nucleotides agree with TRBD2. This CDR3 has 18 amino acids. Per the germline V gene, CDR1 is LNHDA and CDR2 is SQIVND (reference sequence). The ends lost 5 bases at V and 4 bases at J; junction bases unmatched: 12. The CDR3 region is CASSRTSGGRNAADTQYF. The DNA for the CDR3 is TGTGCCAGTAGTCGGACTAGCGGGGGAAGGAACGCAGCAGATACGCAGTATTTT.

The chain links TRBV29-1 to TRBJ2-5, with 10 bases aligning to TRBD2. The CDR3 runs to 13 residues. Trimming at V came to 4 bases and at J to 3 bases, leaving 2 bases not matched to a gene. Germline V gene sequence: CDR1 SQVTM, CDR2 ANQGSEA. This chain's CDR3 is CSVAGLAEETQYF. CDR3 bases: TGCAGCGTTGCTGGACTAGCGGAAGAGACCCAGTACTTC.

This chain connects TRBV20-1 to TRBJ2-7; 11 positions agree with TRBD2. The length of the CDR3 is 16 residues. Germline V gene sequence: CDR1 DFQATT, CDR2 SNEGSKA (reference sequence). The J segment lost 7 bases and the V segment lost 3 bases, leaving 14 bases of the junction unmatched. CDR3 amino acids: CSASDLTSGDTGEQYF. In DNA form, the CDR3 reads TGCAGTGCTAGCGATTTGACTAGCGGGGACACCGGGGAGCAGTACTTC.

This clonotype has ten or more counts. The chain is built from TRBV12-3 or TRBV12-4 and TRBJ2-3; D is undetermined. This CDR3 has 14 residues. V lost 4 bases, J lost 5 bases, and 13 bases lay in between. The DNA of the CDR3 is TGTGCCAGCAGTTCTAACCTGAAGGGAGATACGCAGTATTTT. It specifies CASSSNLKGDTQYF.

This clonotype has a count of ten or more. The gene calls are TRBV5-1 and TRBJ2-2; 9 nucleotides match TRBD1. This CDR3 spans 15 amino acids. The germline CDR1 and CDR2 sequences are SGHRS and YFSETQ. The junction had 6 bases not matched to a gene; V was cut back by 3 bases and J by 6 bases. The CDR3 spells CASSSGTGNSGELFF. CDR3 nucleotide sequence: TGCGCCAGCAGCTCCGGGACAGGGAATTCCGGGGAGCTGTTTTTT.

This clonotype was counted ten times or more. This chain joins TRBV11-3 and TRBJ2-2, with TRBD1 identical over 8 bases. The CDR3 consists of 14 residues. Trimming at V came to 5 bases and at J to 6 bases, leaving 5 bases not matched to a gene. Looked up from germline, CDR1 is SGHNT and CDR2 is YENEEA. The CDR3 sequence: CASSARQGPGELFF. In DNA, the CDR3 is TGTGCCAGCAGCGCCCGACAGGGGCCCGGGGAGCTGTTTTTT.

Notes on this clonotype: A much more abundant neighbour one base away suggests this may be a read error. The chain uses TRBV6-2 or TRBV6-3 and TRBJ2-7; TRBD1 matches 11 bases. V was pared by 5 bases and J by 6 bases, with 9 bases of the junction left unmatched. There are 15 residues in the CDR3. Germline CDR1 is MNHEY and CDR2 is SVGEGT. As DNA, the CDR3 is TGTGCCAGCAGTAGACGGGACAGGGGGACTTGCGAGCAGTACTTC. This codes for CASSRRDRGTCEQYF.

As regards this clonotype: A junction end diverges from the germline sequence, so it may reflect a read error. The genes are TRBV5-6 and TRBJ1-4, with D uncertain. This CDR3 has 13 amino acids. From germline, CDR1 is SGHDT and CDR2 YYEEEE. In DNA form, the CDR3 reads TGTGCCAGCAGCTTGGGTTATAATGAAAAACTGGTTTTT. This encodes CASSLGYNEKLVF.

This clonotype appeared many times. As DNA, the CDR3 is TGTGCCAGCAAACAGAACATGTCTGGAAACACCATATATTTT. This sequence encodes CASKQNMSGNTIYF. The rearrangement joins TRBV6-4 to TRBJ1-3; D is unresolved. Germline assignment: CDR1 MRHNA and CDR2 SNTAGT. The CDR3 loop spans 14 amino acids. V was cut by 7 bases and J by 1 base, with 11 bases left in between.

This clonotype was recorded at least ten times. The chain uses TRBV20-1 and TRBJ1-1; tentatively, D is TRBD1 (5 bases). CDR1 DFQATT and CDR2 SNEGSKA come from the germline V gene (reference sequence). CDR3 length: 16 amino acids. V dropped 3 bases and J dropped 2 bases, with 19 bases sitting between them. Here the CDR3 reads CSASVGGAVGNTEAFF. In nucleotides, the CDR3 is TGCAGTGCTAGTGTTGGAGGGGCAGTGGGAAACACTGAAGCTTTCTTT.

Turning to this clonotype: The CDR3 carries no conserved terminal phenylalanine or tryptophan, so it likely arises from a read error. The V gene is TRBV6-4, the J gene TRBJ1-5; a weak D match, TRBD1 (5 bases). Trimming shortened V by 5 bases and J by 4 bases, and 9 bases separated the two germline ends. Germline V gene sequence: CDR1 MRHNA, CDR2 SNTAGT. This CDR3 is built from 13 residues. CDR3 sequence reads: CASSMGPNQPQHL. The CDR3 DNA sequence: TGTGCCAGCAGTATGGGGCCGAATCAGCCCCAGCATCTT.

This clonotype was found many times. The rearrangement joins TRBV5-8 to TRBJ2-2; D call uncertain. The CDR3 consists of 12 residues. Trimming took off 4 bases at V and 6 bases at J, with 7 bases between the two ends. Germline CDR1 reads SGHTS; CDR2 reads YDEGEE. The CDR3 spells CASSPSAGELFF. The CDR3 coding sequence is TGTGCCAGCAGCCCTTCGGCCGGGGAGCTGTTTTTT.

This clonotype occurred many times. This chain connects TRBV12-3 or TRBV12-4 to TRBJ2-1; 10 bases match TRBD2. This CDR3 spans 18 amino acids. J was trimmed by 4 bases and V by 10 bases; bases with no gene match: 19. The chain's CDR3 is CATSWGLAGVGLYNEQFF. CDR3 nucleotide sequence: TGTGCCACTTCCTGGGGGCTAGCGGGAGTAGGCTTATACAATGAGCAGTTCTTC.

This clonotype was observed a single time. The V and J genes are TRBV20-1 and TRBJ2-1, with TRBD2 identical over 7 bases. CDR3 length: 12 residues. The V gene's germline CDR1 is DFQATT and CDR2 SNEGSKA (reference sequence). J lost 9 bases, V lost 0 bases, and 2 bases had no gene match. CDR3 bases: TGCAGTGCTAGAGAGCGGGAGTTTGAGCAGTTCTTC. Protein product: CSAREREFEQFF.

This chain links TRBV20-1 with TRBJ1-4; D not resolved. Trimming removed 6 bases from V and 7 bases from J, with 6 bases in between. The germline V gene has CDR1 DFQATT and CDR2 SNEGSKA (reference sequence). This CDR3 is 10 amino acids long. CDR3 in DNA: TGCAGTGCGGACGGTGAAAAACTGTTTTTT. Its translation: CSADGEKLFF.

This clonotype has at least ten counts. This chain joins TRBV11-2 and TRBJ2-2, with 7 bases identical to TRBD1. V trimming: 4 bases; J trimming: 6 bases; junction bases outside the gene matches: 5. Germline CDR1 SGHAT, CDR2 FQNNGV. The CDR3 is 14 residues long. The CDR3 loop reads CASSSGQGAGELFF. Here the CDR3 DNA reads TGTGCCAGCAGCTCGGGGCAGGGGGCCGGGGAGCTGTTTTTT.